Detailed here is one TCR beta chain. Its cognate antigen is unknown. The data were taken from a study of shared clonotypes between healthy human individuals. Across the study: The people who gave samples were a couple of women and a few men aged 18 to 49.

Deep-level assay runs were performed. Only in-frame clones appear in the TCRdb table, and some are missing; sequencing was by immunoSEQ multiplex PCR. The sample includes about 2.4 million clones, 80% to 95% of them seen just once. The study drew all its donors from Caucasian adults living in Nashville, Tennessee. Study-wide points: Clonotype sharing across several donors was observed for around 4.5% of naive CD4 clonotypes.

With 4 bases removed from V and 2 bases from J, the gap between germline ends came to 9 bases. CDR1 and CDR2 from the germline V gene are SGHTS and YDEGEE. The CDR3 consists of 14 residues. Sample: naive CD4+ T cells from PBMCs. Subset denoted: CD45RA+ positively selected. The rearrangement joins TRBV5-8 to TRBJ2-2, with a tentative D call TRBD2 (6 bases). This clonotype was sampled from a man aged 18-30 years in good health. Some clones in this sample may be carry-over from other donors' samples. Here the CDR3 DNA reads TGTGCCAGCAGCCGGCGGGGAAACACCGGGGAGCTGTTTTTT. Translated, it gives CASSRRGNTGELFF.